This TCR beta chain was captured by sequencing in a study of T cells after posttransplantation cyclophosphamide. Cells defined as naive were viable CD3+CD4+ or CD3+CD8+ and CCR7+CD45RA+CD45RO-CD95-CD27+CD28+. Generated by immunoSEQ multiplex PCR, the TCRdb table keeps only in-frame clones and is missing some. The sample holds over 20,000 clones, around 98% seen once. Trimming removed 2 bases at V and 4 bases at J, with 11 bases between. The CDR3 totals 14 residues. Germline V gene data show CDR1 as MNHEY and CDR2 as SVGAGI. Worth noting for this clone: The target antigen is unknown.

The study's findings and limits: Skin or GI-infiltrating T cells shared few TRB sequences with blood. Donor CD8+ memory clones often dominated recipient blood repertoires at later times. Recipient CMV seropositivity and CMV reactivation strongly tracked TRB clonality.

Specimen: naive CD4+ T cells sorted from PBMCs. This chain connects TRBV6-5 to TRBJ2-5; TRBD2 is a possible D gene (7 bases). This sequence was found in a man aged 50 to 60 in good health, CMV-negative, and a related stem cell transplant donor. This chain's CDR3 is CASSYLGGAETQYF. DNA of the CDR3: TGTGCCAGCAGTTACCTAGGGGGGGCAGAGACCCAGTACTTC.